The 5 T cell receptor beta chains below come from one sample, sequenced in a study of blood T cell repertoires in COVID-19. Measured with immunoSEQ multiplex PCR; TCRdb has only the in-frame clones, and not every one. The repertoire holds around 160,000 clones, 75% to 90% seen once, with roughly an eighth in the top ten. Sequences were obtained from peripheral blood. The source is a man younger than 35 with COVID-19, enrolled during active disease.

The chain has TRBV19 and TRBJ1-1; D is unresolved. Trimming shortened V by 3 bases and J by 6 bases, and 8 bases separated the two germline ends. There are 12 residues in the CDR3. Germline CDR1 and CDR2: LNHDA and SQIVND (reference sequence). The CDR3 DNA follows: TGTGCCAGTAGTATGCGGCGGTCTGAAGCTTTCTTT. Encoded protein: CASSMRRSEAFF.

The CDR3 region has the DNA TGTGCCAGCAGCCAGGACAGCACCACAGATACGCAGTATTTT. This encodes CASSQDSTTDTQYF. The chain links TRBV7-9 to TRBJ2-3; D perhaps matches TRBD1 (6 bases). V lost 5 bases and J 2 bases, leaving 11 bases between the germline ends. CDR3 length equals 14 residues. Germline lookup yields CDR1 SEHNR and CDR2 FQNEAQ (reference sequence).

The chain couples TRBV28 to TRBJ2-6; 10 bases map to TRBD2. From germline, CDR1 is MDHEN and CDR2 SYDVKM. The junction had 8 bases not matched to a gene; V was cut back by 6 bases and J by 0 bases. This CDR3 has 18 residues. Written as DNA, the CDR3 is TGTGCCAGCAGGCCACTAGCGGGGTCTAGCTCTGGGGCCAACGTCCTGACTTTC. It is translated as CASRPLAGSSSGANVLTF.

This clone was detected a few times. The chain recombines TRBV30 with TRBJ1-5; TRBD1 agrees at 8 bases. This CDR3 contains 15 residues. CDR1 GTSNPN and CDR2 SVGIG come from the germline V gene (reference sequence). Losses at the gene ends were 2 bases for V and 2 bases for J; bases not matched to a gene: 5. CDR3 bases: TGTGCCTGGAGTCCTTCGACAGGGGGCAATCAGCCCCAGCATTTT. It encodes CAWSPSTGGNQPQHF.

CDR3 region: CASSDTEASYNEQFF. CDR3 sequence (DNA): TGTGCCAGCAGCGATACGGAGGCCTCCTACAATGAGCAGTTCTTC. The chain joins TRBV9 to TRBJ2-1; TRBD2 might be the D (5 bases). Germline V gives CDR1 SGDLS, CDR2 YYNGEE. V was shortened by 3 bases and J by 0 bases, with 10 bases between the two germline ends. This CDR3 has 15 amino acids.